One sample yielded the 3 T cell receptor beta chains listed below, sequenced in a study of blood T cell repertoires in COVID-19. The data were produced by immunoSEQ multiplex PCR, yet TCRdb's version contains in-frame clones alone and is incomplete. The data contain 400,000 to 550,000 clones, roughly 91% of them seen just once; the ten biggest clones take up 4% to 4.5%. Sequenced material: peripheral blood. Source of these receptors: a woman aged 25 to 39 with acute or convalescent COVID-19.

This clone has just a few counts. J is TRBJ1-3 and V is TRBV7-9; weak D call: TRBD1 (6 bases). Trimming removed 5 bases from V and 1 base from J, with 12 bases in between. Germline loops: CDR1 SEHNR, CDR2 FQNEAQ (reference sequence). The CDR3 has 15 amino acids. The DNA for the CDR3 is TGTGCCAGCAGCCCCGGACAGCTATCTGGAAACACCATATATTTT. This encodes CASSPGQLSGNTIYF.

CDR3 nucleotides: TGTGCCAGCTCACGCGACTCAGGGGCAAGAACCTATGGCTACACCTTC. It codes for CASSRDSGARTYGYTF. The chain employs TRBV18 and TRBJ1-2, with D possibly TRBD1 on 6 matching bases. Germline lookup yields CDR1 KGHSH and CDR2 LQKENI. This CDR3 is built from 16 residues. V dropped 4 bases and J dropped 4 bases, with 19 bases sitting between them.

The J gene is TRBJ2-2, the V gene TRBV27; 8 positions agree with TRBD2. CDR1 is MNHEY and CDR2 is SMNVEV in the germline V gene (reference sequence). V shed 7 bases, J shed 8 bases, and the junction held 6 bases outside the gene matches. The length of the CDR3 is 13 residues. The CDR3 sequence: CASMSGRGGELFF. The CDR3 nucleotides read TGTGCCAGCATGTCCGGGAGGGGGGGGGAGCTGTTTTTT.